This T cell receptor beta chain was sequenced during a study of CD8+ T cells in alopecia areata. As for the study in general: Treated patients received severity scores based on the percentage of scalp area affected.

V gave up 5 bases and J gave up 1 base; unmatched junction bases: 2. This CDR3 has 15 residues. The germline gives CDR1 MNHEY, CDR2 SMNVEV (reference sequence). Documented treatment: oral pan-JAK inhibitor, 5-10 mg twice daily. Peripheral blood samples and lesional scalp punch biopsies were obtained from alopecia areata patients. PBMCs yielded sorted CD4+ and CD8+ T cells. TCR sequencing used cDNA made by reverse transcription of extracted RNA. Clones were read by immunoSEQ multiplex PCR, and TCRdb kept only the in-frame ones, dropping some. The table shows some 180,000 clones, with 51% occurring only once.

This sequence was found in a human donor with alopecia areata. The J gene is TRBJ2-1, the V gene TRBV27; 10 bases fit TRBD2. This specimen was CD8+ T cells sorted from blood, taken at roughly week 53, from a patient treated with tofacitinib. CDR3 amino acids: CASSQTSGSYNEQFF. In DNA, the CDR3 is TGTGCCAGCAGTCAGACTAGCGGGTCCTACAATGAGCAGTTCTTC.